A selection of T cell receptor beta chains follows, all from one sample in a study of control samples from healthy donors and cancer patients. Here immunoSEQ multiplex PCR was the method, and the copy in TCRdb shows in-frame clones only, minus some. The sample gives 75,000 to 90,000 clones, about 89% of which show up once; roughly 20% is in the top ten. The sample taken for sequencing was blood. Receptor source: a young man in good health. Each CDR3 is given with its conserved first and last residue. The order of the fields is J gene, V gene, D gene, clone size, CDR3 DNA, CDR3 protein. A D gene is named only where the DNA matches it firmly. Clone size is not always given. Where it is, it says once, few, many or a class for expanded clones.

j_gene: TRBJ2-3; v_gene: TRBV30; d_gene: TRBD2; abundance: -; CDR3nt: TGTGCCTGGGGACTAGCGGGGGGATCACAGTATTTT; CDR3aa: CAWGLAGGSQYF
j_gene: TRBJ1-1; v_gene: TRBV5-6; d_gene: TRBD1; abundance: once; CDR3nt: TGTGCCAGCAGCTCACAGGGGGCAACTGAAGCTTTCTTT; CDR3aa: CASSSQGATEAFF
j_gene: TRBJ2-7; v_gene: TRBV9; d_gene: TRBD1; abundance: -; CDR3nt: TGTGCCAGCAGCGTGGGACAGGGGGGCATTTACGAGCAGTACTTC; CDR3aa: CASSVGQGGIYEQYF
j_gene: TRBJ2-6; v_gene: TRBV30; d_gene: -; abundance: few; CDR3nt: TGTGCCTGGATGACCCCCCCTGGGGCCAACGTCCTGACTTTC; CDR3aa: CAWMTPPGANVLTF
j_gene: TRBJ2-7; v_gene: TRBV5-4; d_gene: TRBD1; abundance: -; CDR3nt: TGTGCCAGCAGCTCCCGGGACAGAACTCTAGACGAGCAGTACTTC; CDR3aa: CASSSRDRTLDEQYF
j_gene: TRBJ2-1; v_gene: TRBV7-9; d_gene: -; abundance: -; CDR3nt: TGTGCCAGCAGCTTCACCCCCAGCGGGGAGCAGTTCTTC; CDR3aa: CASSFTPSGEQFF
j_gene: TRBJ1-4; v_gene: TRBV20-1; d_gene: -; abundance: -; CDR3nt: TGCAGTGCTAGTTGGGGGCGTGATGAAAAACTGTTTTTT; CDR3aa: CSASWGRDEKLFF
j_gene: TRBJ2-3; v_gene: TRBV6-5; d_gene: TRBD2; abundance: -; CDR3nt: TGTGCCAGCAGTTACGGCGGGGGGGCGGGAGATACGCAGTATTTT; CDR3aa: CASSYGGGAGDTQYF
j_gene: TRBJ1-1; v_gene: TRBV12-5; d_gene: -; abundance: -; CDR3nt: TGTGCTAGTGGTCTGGGGGGTACTGAAGCTTTCTTT; CDR3aa: CASGLGGTEAFF
j_gene: TRBJ2-2; v_gene: TRBV9; d_gene: TRBD2; abundance: -; CDR3nt: TGTGCCAGCAGCGATAGCGGGGGAACGAACACCGGGGAGCTGTTTTTT; CDR3aa: CASSDSGGTNTGELFF
j_gene: TRBJ2-5; v_gene: TRBV7-6; d_gene: TRBD2; abundance: -; CDR3nt: TGTGCCAGCAGCGCGACTAGCGGGACCCAAGAGACCCAGTACTTC; CDR3aa: CASSATSGTQETQYF
j_gene: TRBJ2-5; v_gene: TRBV5-4; d_gene: -; abundance: -; CDR3nt: TGTGCCAGCAGCTTGGTAGGACAGCAAGAGACCCAGTACTTC; CDR3aa: CASSLVGQQETQYF
j_gene: TRBJ1-5; v_gene: TRBV3-1/TRBV3-2; d_gene: TRBD1; abundance: -; CDR3nt: TGTGCCAGCAGCCCGAGACAGGGCGCCAATCAGCCCCAGCATTTT; CDR3aa: CASSPRQGANQPQHF
j_gene: TRBJ2-1; v_gene: TRBV9; d_gene: -; abundance: -; CDR3nt: TGTGCCAGCAGGGCTGTTAGTGATGAGCAGTTCTTC; CDR3aa: CASRAVSDEQFF
j_gene: TRBJ2-1; v_gene: TRBV3-1/TRBV3-2; d_gene: TRBD2; abundance: few; CDR3nt: TGTGCCAGCAGCCTTGCCGGGACTAGCGAAGATGAGCAGTTCTTC; CDR3aa: CASSLAGTSEDEQFF
j_gene: TRBJ2-1; v_gene: TRBV19; d_gene: TRBD2; abundance: once; CDR3nt: TGTGCCAGTACTAAACTAGCGGGGGTTACGAATGAGCAGTTCTTC; CDR3aa: CASTKLAGVTNEQFF
j_gene: TRBJ1-5; v_gene: TRBV6-5; d_gene: TRBD1; abundance: -; CDR3nt: TGTGCCAGCAGTTACTCGACAGGGAAGGGGCAGCCCCAGCATTTT; CDR3aa: CASSYSTGKGQPQHF
j_gene: TRBJ2-2; v_gene: TRBV29-1; d_gene: -; abundance: -; CDR3nt: TGCAGCGTTGCGTCAACGAACACCGGGGAGCTGTTTTTT; CDR3aa: CSVASTNTGELFF
j_gene: TRBJ1-2; v_gene: TRBV27; d_gene: TRBD1; abundance: few; CDR3nt: TGTGCCAGCAGTTTCCGACAGGGCTATGGCTACACCTTC; CDR3aa: CASSFRQGYGYTF
j_gene: TRBJ1-2; v_gene: TRBV5-1; d_gene: TRBD1; abundance: -; CDR3nt: TGCGCCAGCAGCCCCGCCGGGACAGGGGGCAGGGGCTACACCTTC; CDR3aa: CASSPAGTGGRGYTF
j_gene: TRBJ1-3; v_gene: TRBV20-1; d_gene: -; abundance: -; CDR3nt: TGCAGTGCTAGTAGCGGGGTCCGAAACACCATATATTTT; CDR3aa: CSASSGVRNTIYF
j_gene: TRBJ1-2; v_gene: TRBV19; d_gene: -; abundance: -; CDR3nt: TGTGCCAGTAGTATAGATGGGGGTAAAAAGCATGGCTACACCTTC; CDR3aa: CASSIDGGKKHGYTF
j_gene: TRBJ1-2; v_gene: TRBV6-1; d_gene: -; abundance: -; CDR3nt: TGTGCCAGCAGTGATATCGGGAGGGTTCGAGGCTACACCTTC; CDR3aa: CASSDIGRVRGYTF
j_gene: TRBJ1-2; v_gene: TRBV5-8; d_gene: TRBD1; abundance: -; CDR3nt: TGTGCCAGCAGCCGAGACAGGGGGAGTGGTGGCTACACCTTC; CDR3aa: CASSRDRGSGGYTF
j_gene: TRBJ2-1; v_gene: TRBV4-1; d_gene: TRBD2; abundance: -; CDR3nt: TGCGCCAGCAGCCACAGGACTAGCTCCTACAATGAGCAGTTCTTC; CDR3aa: CASSHRTSSYNEQFF
j_gene: TRBJ1-5; v_gene: TRBV19; d_gene: TRBD1; abundance: -; CDR3nt: TGTGCCAGTAGTACGACAGGGCCCCAGCCCCAGCATTTT; CDR3aa: CASSTTGPQPQHF
j_gene: TRBJ1-6; v_gene: TRBV27; d_gene: -; abundance: -; CDR3nt: TGTGCCAGCAGTTTCTTCACCGGCAGCCCCTATAATTCACTCCTCCACTTT; CDR3aa: CASSFFTGSPYNSLLHF
j_gene: TRBJ1-2; v_gene: TRBV30; d_gene: TRBD1; abundance: -; CDR3nt: TGTGCCTGGAGTGTCCCCGGACAGGGAATGGGCGGCTACACCTTC; CDR3aa: CAWSVPGQGMGGYTF
j_gene: TRBJ2-3; v_gene: TRBV2; d_gene: TRBD2; abundance: -; CDR3nt: TGTGCCAGCAGCACCCTAGCGGGGGGGCCGGCAGATACGCAGTATTTT; CDR3aa: CASSTLAGGPADTQYF
j_gene: TRBJ2-7; v_gene: TRBV2; d_gene: -; abundance: -; CDR3nt: TGTGCCAGCAGTGAAGGGGCAGGGGGGGCCTACGAGCAGTACTTC; CDR3aa: CASSEGAGGAYEQYF
j_gene: TRBJ2-4; v_gene: TRBV7-9; d_gene: -; abundance: -; CDR3nt: TGTGCCAGCAGCTCGGAGGGAAACATTCAGTACTTC; CDR3aa: CASSSEGNIQYF
j_gene: TRBJ1-6; v_gene: TRBV2; d_gene: TRBD1; abundance: -; CDR3nt: TGTGCCAGCAGAGGGGACAGATTAAATTCACCCCTCCACTTT; CDR3aa: CASRGDRLNSPLHF
j_gene: TRBJ2-1; v_gene: TRBV19; d_gene: -; abundance: -; CDR3nt: TGTGCCAGTATTCTTCGGGCAGGGGGGGATGAGCAGTTCTTC; CDR3aa: CASILRAGGDEQFF
j_gene: TRBJ2-2; v_gene: TRBV5-4; d_gene: -; abundance: -; CDR3nt: TGTGCCAGCAGCTTGGGGCAGGGTCACACCGGGGAGCTGTTTTTT; CDR3aa: CASSLGQGHTGELFF